What follows describes a single TCR beta chain. CDR3 length equals 13 residues. Germline CDR1 MNHNS, CDR2 SASEGT. With 7 bases removed from V and 9 bases from J, the gap between germline ends came to 16 bases. This entry belongs to a study of shared clonotypes between healthy human individuals. Measured with immunoSEQ multiplex PCR; TCRdb has only the in-frame clones, and not every one. The data hold millions of clones, with over 85% observed a single time. The genes are TRBV6-1 and TRBJ1-5, with D hard to call. The sample consisted of naive CD4+ T cells sorted from blood. The subset was: CD45RA+ positively selected. This TCR was recovered from a man between 18 and 29 years old in good health. For the CDR3, the DNA is TGTGCCAGCACCCAGTGGGAGCTCGGGCCCCAGCATTTT. This sequence encodes CASTQWELGPQHF.